This is a list of T cell receptor beta chains from one sample in a study of blood T cell repertoires in COVID-19. The table came from immunoSEQ multiplex PCR; TCRdb's copy has only in-frame clones and leaves some out. The table lists some 340,000 clones, approximately 91% of them singletons. Sequenced sample: PBMCs or T cells enriched from blood (not recorded which). The receptors shown here come from a woman younger than 45 who had been exposed to COVID-19. The CDR3 runs from the conserved cysteine through the conserved F or W. The D gene is left open where the match is weak. The listing skips clone size in some rows; elsewhere it reads once, few, many or a size class.

13	NA	NA	TRBV7-9	TRBJ1-2	CASSFRGAQGYTF	TGTGCCAGCAGCTTCCGGGGGGCGCAGGGCTACACCTTC
14	NA	NA	TRBV6-5	TRBJ2-1	CASSYEVRGREQFF	TGTGCCAGCAGTTATGAAGTCAGGGGCCGGGAGCAGTTCTTC
13	once	NA	TRBV7-2	TRBJ2-7	CASSRNPGYEQYF	TGTGCCAGCAGCAGAAATCCGGGCTACGAGCAGTACTTC
15	NA	NA	TRBV25-1	TRBJ1-6	CASSESGDYNSPLHF	TGTGCCAGCAGTGAATCGGGGGACTATAATTCACCCCTCCACTTT
15	once	TRBD1	TRBV4-1	TRBJ1-2	CASSHQQGAEDGYTF	TGCGCCAGCAGCCACCAACAGGGGGCGGAGGATGGCTACACCTTC
15	NA	TRBD1	TRBV5-1	TRBJ1-3	CASSLQGTSGNTIYF	TGCGCCAGCAGTTTACAGGGGACCTCTGGAAACACCATATATTTT
15	NA	NA	TRBV3-1/TRBV3-2	TRBJ2-5	CASSLFAGADETQYF	TGTGCCAGCAGCCTTTTTGCGGGGGCAGATGAGACCCAGTACTTC
16	NA	TRBD2	TRBV2	TRBJ2-3	CASRRLAGGPTDTQYF	TGTGCCAGCAGGCGACTAGCGGGGGGACCCACAGATACGCAGTATTTT
15	NA	TRBD1	TRBV14	TRBJ1-2	CASSQDSGGAHGYTF	TGTGCCAGCAGCCAAGATTCAGGGGGCGCCCATGGCTACACCTTC
13	NA	NA	TRBV25-1	TRBJ2-1	CASSADLGNEQFF	TGTGCCAGCAGTGCGGACTTGGGCAATGAGCAGTTCTTC
15	NA	NA	TRBV3-1/TRBV3-2	TRBJ2-7	CASGEAGVGPGEQYF	TGTGCCAGCGGGGAGGCAGGCGTAGGCCCGGGCGAGCAGTACTTC
14	NA	NA	TRBV1	TRBJ2-1	CTSSQRDHYNEQFF	TGCACCAGCAGCCAGCGGGACCATTACAATGAGCAGTTCTTC
15	NA	NA	TRBV5-4	TRBJ1-4	CASSHKEGSDEKLFF	TGTGCCAGCAGTCACAAGGAGGGGAGTGATGAAAAACTGTTTTTT
17	once	NA	TRBV2	TRBJ1-5	CASSEVGAGYSNQPQHF	TGTGCCAGCAGTGAGGTGGGTGCAGGGTATAGCAATCAGCCCCAGCATTTT
11	NA	NA	TRBV2	TRBJ2-5	CASSYKETQYF	TGTGCCAGCAGCTATAAAGAGACCCAGTACTTC
18	NA	NA	TRBV10-3	TRBJ1-6	CAISESGVLSSYNSPLHF	TGTGCCATCAGTGAGTCGGGCGTCCTGAGCTCCTATAATTCACCCCTCCACTTT
14	once	NA	TRBV30	TRBJ1-4	CAWSLGSAGEKLFF	TGTGCCTGGAGTTTAGGCAGCGCGGGGGAAAAACTGTTTTTT
14	NA	NA	TRBV5-1	TRBJ1-4	CASRVERRGEKLFF	TGCGCCAGCAGGGTGGAGAGACGAGGAGAAAAACTGTTTTTT
15	NA	NA	TRBV6-2/TRBV6-3	TRBJ2-3	CASSYALLASDTQYF	TGTGCCAGCAGTTACGCCCTGCTAGCGTCAGATACGCAGTATTTT
15	NA	NA	TRBV15	TRBJ1-1	CATSRDRGMNTEAFF	TGTGCCACCAGCAGAGATCGAGGGATGAACACTGAAGCTTTCTTT
16	NA	NA	TRBV19	TRBJ1-3	CASSMRQASSGNTIYF	TGTGCCAGTAGTATGCGACAGGCCAGCTCTGGAAACACCATATATTTT
14	NA	NA	TRBV27	TRBJ1-5	CASSFQGGGQPQHF	TGTGCCAGCAGTTTCCAGGGAGGGGGTCAGCCCCAGCATTTT
15	NA	TRBD2	TRBV6-5	TRBJ2-1	CASSYLTSVDNEQFF	TGTGCCAGCAGTTACCTGACTAGCGTAGACAATGAGCAGTTCTTC
15	NA	TRBD1	TRBV25-1	TRBJ1-4	CASSGDRGMNEKLFF	TGTGCCAGCAGTGGCGACAGGGGGATGAATGAAAAACTGTTTTTT
14	NA	NA	TRBV11-3	TRBJ2-1	CASSGTTSGGEQFF	TGTGCCAGCAGCGGAACCACGTCTGGAGGTGAGCAGTTCTTC
14	NA	TRBD1	TRBV6-5	TRBJ2-7	CASSPGQMTYEQYF	TGTGCCAGCAGCCCGGGACAGATGACCTACGAGCAGTACTTC
13	NA	NA	TRBV4-1	TRBJ1-5	CASRGQGNQPQHF	TGCGCCAGCAGAGGGCAGGGAAATCAGCCCCAGCATTTT
13	NA	NA	TRBV27	TRBJ1-1	CASSLGRGIEAFF	TGTGCCAGCAGTTTAGGGCGGGGGATTGAAGCTTTCTTT
13	NA	NA	TRBV7-9	TRBJ1-1	CASSPIPPVEAFF	TGTGCCAGCAGCCCGATCCCTCCGGTGGAAGCTTTCTTT